This TCR beta chain stems from a study of control samples from healthy donors and cancer patients. Some clones are missing from TCRdb's copy, which holds only in-frame ones; the method was immunoSEQ multiplex PCR. The sample holds about 110,000 clones, around 87% seen once. The V end lost 0 bases, the J end lost 8 bases, and 14 bases lay between the germline ends. CDR3 size: 14 residues. In germline, CDR1 is SGHKS, CDR2 YYEKEE (reference sequence). Sequencing used PBMCs. The rearrangement uses TRBV5-5 and TRBJ1-1; tentative D call: TRBD1 (6 bases). The receptor was derived from a woman between 55 and 75 years old with lung cancer. The CDR3 loop is CASSLAGTYEEAFF. CDR3 sequence (DNA): TGTGCCAGCAGCTTGGCCGGGACATACGAGGAAGCTTTCTTT.